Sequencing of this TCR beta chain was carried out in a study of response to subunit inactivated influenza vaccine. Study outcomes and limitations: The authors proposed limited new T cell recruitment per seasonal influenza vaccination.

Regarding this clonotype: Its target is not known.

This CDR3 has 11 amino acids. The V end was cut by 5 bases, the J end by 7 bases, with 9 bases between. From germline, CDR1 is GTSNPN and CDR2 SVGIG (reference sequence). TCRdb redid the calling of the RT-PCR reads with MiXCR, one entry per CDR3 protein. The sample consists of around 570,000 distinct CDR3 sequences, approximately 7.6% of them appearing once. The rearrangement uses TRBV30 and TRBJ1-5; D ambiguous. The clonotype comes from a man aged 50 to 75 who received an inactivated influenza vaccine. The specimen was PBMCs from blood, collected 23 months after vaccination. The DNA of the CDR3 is TGTGCCTGGCTGTGGGTCCAGCCCCAGCATTTT. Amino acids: CAWLWVQPQHF.